Listed below are T cell receptor beta chains from one sample, sequenced in a study of cytomegalovirus exposure and HLA in healthy donors. Using immunoSEQ multiplex PCR, the repertoire was profiled, and TCRdb retains in-frame clones only, with some absent. The sample consists of roughly 180,000 clones, approximately 84% of them appearing once. What was sequenced was PBMCs. These TCRs come from a man aged 30-40 years in good health and CMV-seronegative. Each CDR3 is given with its conserved first and last residue. A D gene is named only where the DNA matches it firmly.

TRBV7-2	TRBJ2-7	-	CASSLDPGLSSYEQYF
TRBV2	TRBJ2-3	-	CAIQGTDTQYF
TRBV4-3	TRBJ2-6	-	CASSQNGLSSGANVLTF
TRBV4-3	TRBJ1-2	-	CASSQDRGGWPHGYTF
TRBV2	TRBJ2-3	-	CASVLLSTDTQYF
TRBV2	TRBJ2-7	TRBD1	CASSMRDRGAYEQYF
TRBV5-1	TRBJ1-5	-	CASSLGQNQPQHF
TRBV2	TRBJ1-4	-	CASRGQHNEKLFF
TRBV2	TRBJ2-7	-	CASSIHKYEQYF
TRBV14	TRBJ2-5	-	CASSRGQSFNQETQYF
TRBV19	TRBJ2-7	TRBD2	CASSLSGAYEQYF
TRBV9	TRBJ1-2	-	CASSVASGDHGYTF
TRBV28	TRBJ1-2	-	CASSLAPNYGHTF
TRBV30	-	TRBD1	CAWSVRPGTGGGYEQYF
TRBV5-6	TRBJ1-2	-	CASRLGQLAGYTF
TRBV5-8	TRBJ2-7	-	CASSFRGSYEQYF
TRBV11-2	TRBJ2-7	-	CASSFHRDSGSYEQYF
TRBV2	TRBJ2-7	TRBD1	CASSTGPGQGTYEQYF
TRBV2	TRBJ1-4	-	CASSVTTGNTNEKLFF
TRBV2	TRBJ1-3	-	CASRENSGNTIYF
TRBV5-4	TRBJ2-7	-	CASSLSRGSDYEQYF
TRBV13	TRBJ2-3	TRBD2	CASSLGLAGATDTQYF
TRBV2	TRBJ1-1	TRBD1	CARRVTGGVSNTEAFF
TRBV7-9	TRBJ2-7	-	CASSLARYEQYF
TRBV12-5	TRBJ2-7	TRBD1	CASIPRDRFYEQYF
TRBV7-4	TRBJ2-7	TRBD1	CASSPDRAYEQYF
TRBV29-1	TRBJ2-1	TRBD2	CSVRAGAYNEQFF
TRBV7-8	TRBJ1-3	-	CASSFQAGPGNTIYF